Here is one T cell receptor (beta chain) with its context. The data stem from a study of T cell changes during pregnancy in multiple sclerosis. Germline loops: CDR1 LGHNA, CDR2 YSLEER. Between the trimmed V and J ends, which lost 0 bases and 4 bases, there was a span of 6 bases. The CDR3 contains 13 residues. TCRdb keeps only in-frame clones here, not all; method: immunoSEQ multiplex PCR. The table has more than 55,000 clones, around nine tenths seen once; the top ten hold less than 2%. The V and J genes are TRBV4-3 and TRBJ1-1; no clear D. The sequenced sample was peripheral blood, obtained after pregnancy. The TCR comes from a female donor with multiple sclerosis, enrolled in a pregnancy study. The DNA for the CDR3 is TGCGCCAGCAGCCAAGAGGAGGGCACTGAAGCTTTCTTT. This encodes CASSQEEGTEAFF.